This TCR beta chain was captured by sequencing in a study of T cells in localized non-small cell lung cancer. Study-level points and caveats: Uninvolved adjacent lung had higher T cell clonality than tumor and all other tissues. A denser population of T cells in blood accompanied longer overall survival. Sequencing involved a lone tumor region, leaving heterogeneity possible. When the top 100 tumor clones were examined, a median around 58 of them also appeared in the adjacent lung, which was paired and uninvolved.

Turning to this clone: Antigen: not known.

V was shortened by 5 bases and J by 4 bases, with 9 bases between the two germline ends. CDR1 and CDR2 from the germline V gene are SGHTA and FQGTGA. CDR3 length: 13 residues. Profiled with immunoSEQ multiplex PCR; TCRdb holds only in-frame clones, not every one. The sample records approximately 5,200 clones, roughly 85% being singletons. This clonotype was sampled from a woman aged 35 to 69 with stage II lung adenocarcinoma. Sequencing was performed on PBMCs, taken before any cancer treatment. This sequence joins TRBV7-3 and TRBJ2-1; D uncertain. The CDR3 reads CASSPGPYNEQFF. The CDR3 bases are TGTGCCAGCAGCCCCGGACCTTACAATGAGCAGTTCTTC.